Each of the 17 T cell receptor beta chains below was sequenced from the same sample in a study of vaccination and CD4 T cells after COVID-19. Antigen specificity for these receptors is unknown. The Oncomine TCR Beta short-read assay was applied to DNA of cultured CD4+ T cells. TCRdb called the PCR reads again in MiXCR, with one record for every CDR3 protein. This table has 8,000 to 10,000 distinct CDR3 sequences, around 37% appearing once. Sample treatment: roughly 11-day PBMC culture with coronavirus spike peptide pools or control peptides (ViraFEST assay). Sequencing input: CD4+ T cells from blood, cultured in vitro. The source of these receptors is a human donor who had recovered from COVID-19.

The CDR3 sequence: CASNKRTNTGELFF. The CDR3 bases are TGCGCCAGCAACAAGAGGACGAACACCGGGGAGCTGTTTTTT. The gene calls are TRBV5-1 and TRBJ2-2; unclear D gene. The germline V gene encodes CDR1 SGHRS and CDR2 YFSETQ. V gave up 6 bases and J gave up 0 bases, with 9 bases separating them. The CDR3 runs to 14 residues.

The V and J genes are TRBV10-3 and TRBJ1-1; the match to TRBD1 covers 12 bases. V was pared by 10 bases and J by 1 base, with 16 bases of the junction left unmatched. Germline CDR1 and CDR2: ENHRY and SYGVKD. This CDR3 has 18 residues. The CDR3 sequence is CASRGPGQGAGKNTEAFF. The CDR3 DNA is TGTGCCAGCAGGGGACCGGGACAGGGGGCCGGTAAGAACACTGAAGCTTTCTTT.

The V gene is TRBV20-1, the J gene TRBJ2-1; 8 nucleotides line up with TRBD2. From germline, CDR1 is DFQATT and CDR2 SNEGSKA (reference sequence). The CDR3 extends over 17 amino acids. V was clipped by 1 base and J by 2 bases; unmatched bases: 10. CDR3 loop: CSARALKRGGTYNEQFF. The CDR3 nucleotides read TGCAGTGCTAGAGCTTTAAAACGGGGGGGCACCTACAATGAGCAGTTCTTC.

This clonotype was seen a handful of times. The V gene is TRBV15, the J gene TRBJ1-3, with D possibly matching TRBD1 (5 bases). In germline, CDR1 is LNHNV, CDR2 YYDKDF (reference sequence). The CDR3 sequence is 15 residues long. Trimming took off 3 bases at V and 0 bases at J, with 9 bases between the two ends. In nucleotides, the CDR3 is TGTGCCACCAGCAGCGAAGACAGCTCTGGAAACACCATATATTTT. Protein sequence: CATSSEDSSGNTIYF.

The chain uses TRBV19 and TRBJ1-3; D gene ambiguous. Germline CDR1 is LNHDA and CDR2 is SQIVND (reference sequence). This CDR3 has 15 amino acids. The V end was cut by 0 bases, the J end by 2 bases, with 8 bases between. The CDR3: CASSIDPLPGNTIYF. The CDR3, as DNA: TGTGCCAGTAGTATAGACCCCTTGCCTGGAAACACCATATATTTT.

The rearrangement joins TRBV10-1 to TRBJ2-5; 8 bases line up with TRBD1. The ends lost 6 bases at V and 9 bases at J; junction bases unmatched: 3. Germline loops: CDR1 WNHNN, CDR2 SYGVQD (reference sequence). The CDR3 is 11 residues long. CDR3 protein: CASSGQGPQYF. As DNA, the CDR3 is TGCGCCAGCAGCGGACAGGGTCCCCAGTACTTC.

V and J are TRBV20-1 and TRBJ2-1; possible D gene TRBD2, 5 bases. Deletions cut 5 bases from V and 2 bases from J, with 13 bases between. This CDR3 has 14 amino acids. The V gene's germline CDR1 is DFQATT and CDR2 SNEGSKA (reference sequence). CDR3 sequence (DNA): TGCAGTGCTGGGCTAGCTACCCCCTACAATGAGCAGTTCTTC. This gives the protein CSAGLATPYNEQFF.

In this sample, this clonotype turned up a few times. This rearrangement joins TRBV12-3 or TRBV12-4 to TRBJ2-7; TRBD1 aligns across 9 bases. This CDR3 is built from 15 residues. V was pared by 5 bases and J by 6 bases, with 11 bases of the junction left unmatched. This CDR3 reads CASSLSGTGTFEQYF. CDR3 coding DNA: TGTGCCAGCAGTCTATCCGGGACAGGGACGTTCGAGCAGTACTTC.

The gene calls are TRBV11-3 and TRBJ2-1; D not resolved. Germline lookup yields CDR1 SGHNT and CDR2 YENEEA. There are 15 residues in the CDR3. V was clipped by 5 bases and J by 7 bases, with 18 bases between them. CDR3 in amino acids: CASSPLSAAANEQFF. CDR3 in DNA: TGTGCCAGCAGCCCCCTATCTGCGGCGGCGAATGAGCAGTTCTTC.

The rearrangement joins TRBV11-3 to TRBJ2-2; D ambiguous. V lost 2 bases, J lost 6 bases, and 7 bases lay in between. CDR3 size: 13 residues. Germline V lookup: CDR1 SGHNT, CDR2 YENEEA. This CDR3 reads CASSLPGPGELFF. DNA of the CDR3: TGTGCCAGCAGCTTACCGGGTCCCGGGGAGCTGTTTTTT.

The V call is TRBV6-1, the J call TRBJ2-1; 10 nucleotides match TRBD1. Trimming at V came to 5 bases and at J to 7 bases, leaving 11 bases not matched to a gene. Per germline, CDR1 MNHNS and CDR2 SASEGT. The CDR3 length is 16 residues. CDR3 residues: CASSTLDRGTGNEQFF. CDR3 nucleotides: TGTGCCAGCAGTACTTTGGACAGGGGGACGGGGAATGAGCAGTTCTTC.

The chain carries TRBV6-5 and TRBJ2-7, with TRBD1 identical over 7 bases. The CDR3 has 15 residues. The trim removed 2 bases at V and 2 bases at J, leaving 6 bases unmatched. The V gene's germline CDR1 is MNHEY and CDR2 SVGAGI. CDR3 bases: TGTGCCAGCAGTTACAGGAGCGACAGGGCCTACGAGCAGTACTTC. Protein: CASSYRSDRAYEQYF.

The V call is TRBV2, the J call TRBJ1-1; D is perhaps TRBD1 (5 bases). V was pared by 3 bases and J by 7 bases, with 21 bases between. Germline V gene sequence: CDR1 SNHLY, CDR2 FYNNEI. CDR3 length equals 16 residues. CDR3 residues: CASSDPTQGRGLEAFF. DNA for the CDR3: TGTGCCAGCAGTGATCCAACGCAGGGTAGGGGACTTGAAGCTTTCTTT.

This clonotype has only a few counts. The chain uses TRBV30 and TRBJ1-6; tentatively, D is TRBD1 (6 bases). The CDR3 loop spans 13 amino acids. The V gene's germline CDR1 is GTSNPN and CDR2 SVGIG (reference sequence). V lost 4 bases and J 10 bases, leaving 14 bases between the germline ends. CDR3 DNA: TGTGCCTGGACAACAGGGTCGCAGTCACCCCTCCACTTT. Amino acids: CAWTTGSQSPLHF.

In its sample, this clonotype was seen a few times. Compared with germline, one end of the junction differs, possibly owing to a read error. V is TRBV6-2 or TRBV6-3 and J is TRBJ2-1, with 8 positions matching TRBD2. The CDR3 runs to 11 residues. CDR1 and CDR2 from the germline V gene are MNHEY and SVGEGT. The CDR3, as DNA: TGTGCCACAGGATCGGGGGGGGCCCAAGTCTTC. Its protein is CATGSGGAQVF.

The chain links TRBV12-3 or TRBV12-4 to TRBJ2-1; 9 positions agree with TRBD2. V was clipped by 7 bases and J by 10 bases; unmatched bases: 20. The CDR3 is made up of 17 amino acids. CDR3 DNA: TGTGCCAGCACCCCGATGGGCGGGGGGGCCCCCTCCGCGGAGCAGTTCTTC. It codes for CASTPMGGGAPSAEQFF.

J is TRBJ2-7 and V is TRBV15; maybe TRBD1 (5 bases). Trimming cost V 1 base and J 3 bases, with 10 bases left between them. The germline CDR1 and CDR2 sequences are LNHNV and YYDKDF (reference sequence). This CDR3 comprises 14 residues. This CDR3 is CATSRGLTDYEQYF. CDR3 DNA sequence: TGTGCCACCAGCAGAGGTTTGACAGACTACGAGCAGTACTTC.